This TCR beta chain was obtained from a study of siplizumab effects on memory and regulatory T cells. Study conclusions and caveats: Naive T cells appeared more varied than memory cells and looked like key alloresponse contributors.

The data were produced by immunoSEQ multiplex PCR, yet TCRdb's version contains in-frame clones alone and is incomplete. The sample lists over 95,000 clones; 80% to 95% were seen once. The CDR3 has 18 amino acids. Germline lookup yields CDR1 ENHRY and CDR2 SYGVKD. With 9 bases clipped from V and 3 bases from J, the junction kept 23 bases outside the gene matches. In regard to this clone: Its antigen is as yet unknown.

V gene TRBV10-3 combines with J gene TRBJ2-7; TRBD2 aligns across 7 bases. Sequences were obtained from non-Treg CD4+ T cells sorted from blood. This receptor was taken from a human donor in good health. The CDR3 is CAITTSKGGTRSIYEQYF. CDR3 DNA: TGTGCCATTACCACCTCTAAGGGAGGGACGCGAAGTATCTACGAGCAGTACTTC.